This T cell receptor beta chain was recovered during a study of cytomegalovirus exposure and HLA in healthy donors. Only in-frame clones appear in the TCRdb table, and some are missing; sequencing was by immunoSEQ multiplex PCR. The sample includes 150,000 to 200,000 clones, about 82% seen only once; the top ten take almost 1.5%. In this sample, this clone turned up a few times. Material: PBMCs. The TCR was taken from a woman younger than 30 in good health and CMV-seronegative.

CDR3 sequence: CASHRDSYGYTF. CDR3 nucleotide sequence: TGTGCCAGTCACCGGGACAGCTATGGCTACACCTTC. This chain links TRBV25-1 with TRBJ1-2, with TRBD1 identical over 7 bases. The CDR3 extends over 12 amino acids. The V gene's germline CDR1 is MGHDK and CDR2 SYGVNS. V shed 9 bases, J shed 4 bases, and the junction held 5 bases outside the gene matches.